This TCR beta chain emerged from a study of blood T cell repertoires in COVID-19. Study-level information: Samples came from the United States, Italy and Spain, spanning acute and convalescent COVID-19. T cells, B-cell-depleted T cells, or PBMCs provided the cDNA or gDNA that served as material.

Seattle participants joined during active infection and were tracked over time. Per the germline V gene, CDR1 is MNHEY and CDR2 is SVGAGI. The V end lost 0 bases, the J end lost 7 bases, and 13 bases lay between the germline ends. CDR3 size: 15 residues. Original data processing: Reference gene primer amplification yielded estimated nucleated cell counts. TCRdb's copy holds only in-frame clones and misses some; the assay was immunoSEQ multiplex PCR. V and J calls and clone size are those listed in that table; D and trimming were worked out from the DNA. The sample yields about 70,000 clones, 86% seen once.

The receptor's source is a man aged 35 to 55 with COVID-19, enrolled during active disease. V and J are TRBV6-5 and TRBJ1-5; no clear D. The sequenced sample was peripheral blood. The CDR3 sequence: CASSYSVGGGQPQHF. In DNA form, the CDR3 reads TGTGCCAGCAGTTACTCGGTGGGTGGAGGGCAGCCCCAGCATTTT.